These 7 T cell receptor beta chains were all obtained from the same sample, sequenced in a study of early T cells in non-severe SARS-CoV-2 infection. TCRdb reanalysed the 5' RACE reads using MiXCR and keeps one entry per CDR3 protein. The sample lists about 110,000 distinct CDR3 sequences; around 10% were seen once. The sequenced material came from whole blood. These receptors were taken from an adult who was a healthcare worker with PCR-confirmed SARS-CoV-2 infection or an uninfected control (not recorded which).

This clonotype has only a few counts. This rearrangement joins TRBV28 to TRBJ2-1; D not resolved. The CDR3 is 13 amino acids. Looked up from germline, CDR1 is MDHEN and CDR2 is SYDVKM. The germline V and J ends were trimmed by 3 bases and 3 bases, with 6 bases remaining between them. The CDR3 bases are TGTGCCAGCAGTTTGGGGAACTACAATGAGCAGTTCTTC. It encodes CASSLGNYNEQFF. The full variable domain, rest sourced from reference TRBV28 and TRBJ2-1, is DVKVTQSSRYLVKRTGEKVFLECVQDMDHENMFWYRQDPGLGLRLIYFSYDVKMKEKGDIPEGYSVSREKKERFSLILESASTNQTSMYLCASSLGNYNEQFFGPGTRLTVL.

This clonotype was recorded at least ten times. The rearrangement joins TRBV11-2 to TRBJ1-3, with D possibly being TRBD1 (5 bases). Looked up from germline, CDR1 is SGHAT and CDR2 is FQNNGV. V lost 3 bases to trimming and J lost 4 bases, with 16 bases between them. The CDR3 is 16 residues long. CDR3 region: CASSLGPGSAGNTIYF. CDR3 coding DNA: TGTGCCAGCAGCTTGGGGCCAGGGAGCGCCGGAAACACCATATATTTT.

The genes are TRBV28 and TRBJ2-7; TRBD2 matches 8 bases. This CDR3 has 14 amino acids. Per the germline V gene, CDR1 is MDHEN and CDR2 is SYDVKM. With V trimmed by 4 bases and J by 3 bases, 5 bases remained unmatched. The CDR3 region is CASSSTSVYYEQYF. DNA of the CDR3: TGTGCCAGCAGTTCGACTAGCGTCTACTACGAGCAGTACTTC.

The chain employs TRBV20-1 and TRBJ2-5, with 10 bases aligning to TRBD1. V shed 5 bases and J 5 bases; nucleotides not matched to a gene: 5. This CDR3 comprises 13 residues. CDR1 is DFQATT and CDR2 is SNEGSKA in the germline V gene (reference sequence). In DNA, the CDR3 is TGCAGTGCTTGGACAGGGGGAAAGGAGACCCAGTACTTC. This sequence encodes CSAWTGGKETQYF.

In this sample, this clonotype turned up a few times. The rearrangement joins TRBV7-8 to TRBJ1-1; D might be TRBD1 (5 bases). The CDR3 extends over 14 amino acids. Trimming cost V 6 bases and J 8 bases, with 19 bases left between them. CDR1 is SGHVS and CDR2 is FQNEAQ in the germline V gene. CDR3 nucleotide sequence: TGTGCCAGCAGGCAGTACGGGACCCTGGTGGAAGCTTTCTTT. Residues: CASRQYGTLVEAFF.

This clonotype has a count of ten or more. V is TRBV4-3 and J is TRBJ2-7; D not certain. CDR1 is LGHNA, CDR2 YSLEER, per germline. This CDR3 contains 15 residues. The V end was cut by 1 base, the J end by 5 bases, with 15 bases between. The CDR3 loop reads CASSQVWTNYDEQYF. The CDR3 DNA reads TGCGCCAGCAGCCAAGTATGGACCAACTACGACGAGCAGTACTTC.

This clonotype was recorded many times. V usage is TRBV10-3 and J usage is TRBJ1-4, with 8 nucleotides matching TRBD1. The trim removed 7 bases at V and 6 bases at J, leaving 1 base unmatched. This CDR3 is built from 12 residues. Germline values: CDR1 ENHRY, CDR2 SYGVKD. CDR3 protein: CAIKGQDEKLFF. In DNA, the CDR3 is TGTGCCATCAAGGGACAGGATGAAAAACTGTTTTTT.